These 21 T cell receptor beta chains were sequenced from one sample in a study of beta chain features in type 1 diabetes. What was sequenced were expressed TCRB transcripts, since all of the isolated RNA had been reverse transcribed. Libraries were prepared by immunoSEQ multiplex PCR; TCRdb keeps only in-frame clonotypes and omits some of them. The repertoire has under 400,000 clones, around 13% of them found once; the top ten carry more than 6.5%. Sequencing was done on a sample of central memory CD4+ T cells from blood. The receptors were sampled from a man under 40 in good health.

The rearrangement uses TRBV11-3 and TRBJ2-5; possible D gene TRBD2, 6 bases. The V and J ends lost 5 bases and 5 bases respectively, with 15 bases between them. CDR3 length equals 14 residues. CDR1 is SGHNT and CDR2 is YENEEA in the germline V gene. CDR3 amino acids: CASSDRDLLETQYF. As DNA, the CDR3 is TGTGCCAGCAGCGACCGGGACTTGCTCGAGACCCAGTACTTC.

Only a few counts were recorded for this clone. The chain combines TRBV5-4 with TRBJ2-5; the match to TRBD2 covers 8 bases. The CDR3 has 16 residues. Germline CDR1 and CDR2: SGHNT and YYREEE (reference sequence). J was trimmed by 4 bases and V by 4 bases; bases with no gene match: 12. CDR3 sequence: CASSPEGSGTRETQYF. The CDR3 nucleotides are TGTGCCAGCAGCCCGGAAGGTAGCGGGACCAGAGAGACCCAGTACTTC.

This clone was found a few times. This chain connects TRBV27 to TRBJ1-2, with D possibly being TRBD1 (6 bases). This CDR3 comprises 16 residues. The ends were cut back, 4 bases at V and 5 bases at J, with 20 bases in the middle. Per germline, CDR1 MNHEY and CDR2 SMNVEV (reference sequence). The CDR3 spells CASSYITSGVRYGYTF. The CDR3 coding sequence is TGTGCCAGCAGTTACATTACCTCAGGGGTGCGGTATGGCTACACCTTC.

The chain has TRBV9 and TRBJ2-1; 7 bases line up with TRBD2. Trimming removed 5 bases from V and 2 bases from J; junction bases left unmatched: 7. Germline CDR1 and CDR2: SGDLS and YYNGEE. The CDR3 is made up of 15 amino acids. The CDR3 loop reads CASSIGGSTYNEQFF. In nucleotides, the CDR3 is TGTGCCAGCAGTATCGGGGGGAGCACCTACAATGAGCAGTTCTTC.

V and J are TRBV2 and TRBJ2-7; D tentatively fits TRBD1 or TRBD2 (5 bases each). This CDR3 is built from 14 residues. V was trimmed by 10 bases and J by 7 bases, leaving 23 bases between them. Germline values: CDR1 SNHLY, CDR2 FYNNEI. The CDR3 DNA reads as TGTGCCACCAGACCCACGCGGGCAGGGTGGGAGCAGTACTTC. Translation gives CATRPTRAGWEQYF. The entire variable domain, with the rest obtained from reference TRBV2 and TRBJ2-7, is as follows: EPEVTQTPSHQVTQMGQEVILRCVPISNHLYFYWYRQILGQKVEFLVSFYNNEISEKSEIFDDQFSVERPDGSNFTLKIRSTKLEDSAMYFCATRPTRAGWEQYFGPGTRLTVT.

This clone showed up just a few times. The chain joins TRBV4-3 to TRBJ2-5, with D possibly being TRBD2 (5 bases). The CDR3 length is 13 residues. Between the trimmed V and J ends, which lost 0 bases and 13 bases, there was a span of 15 bases. The germline V gene encodes CDR1 LGHNA and CDR2 YSLEER. The CDR3 loop reads CASSQERNRGRYF. Written as DNA, the CDR3 is TGCGCCAGCAGCCAAGAACGAAACCGCGGGCGGTACTTC.

This clone was observed a single time. The chain uses TRBV7-8 and TRBJ1-5, with a weak D call TRBD1 (5 bases). The CDR3 runs 15 residues. Deletions cut 5 bases from V and 8 bases from J, with 19 bases between. CDR1 is SGHVS, CDR2 FQNEAQ, per germline. CDR3 residues: CASSPRGGRVEPQHF. The CDR3 region has the DNA TGTGCCAGCAGCCCCCGTGGGGGTAGAGTGGAGCCCCAGCATTTT. Full variable domain (remainder filled in from reference TRBV7-8 and TRBJ1-5): GAGVSQSPRYKVAKRGQDVALRCDPISGHVSLFWYQQALGQGPEFLTYFQNEAQLDKSGLPSDRFFAERPEGSVSTLKIQRTQQEDSAVYLCASSPRGGRVEPQHFGDGTRLSIL.

The chain is built from TRBV27 and TRBJ1-1, with D maybe TRBD1 (6 bases). The V gene's germline CDR1 is MNHEY and CDR2 SMNVEV (reference sequence). The length of the CDR3 is 14 residues. Deletions cut 3 bases from V and 7 bases from J, with 15 bases between. Here the CDR3 DNA reads TGTGCCAGCAGTTTGGGGGGGGGCGTAGGTGAAGCTTTCTTT. Translation: CASSLGGGVGEAFF.

A few counts support this clone. The chain couples TRBV29-1 to TRBJ1-2, with 9 bases that match TRBD1. J was trimmed by 7 bases and V by 4 bases; bases with no gene match: 7. This CDR3 has 13 residues. Germline V CDR1 and CDR2: SQVTM, ANQGSEA. The CDR3 DNA follows: TGCAGCGTTGGGGGACAGGGATCGGGTGGCTACACCTTC. Amino acids: CSVGGQGSGGYTF.

The chain employs TRBV11-2 and TRBJ2-2, with D possibly TRBD2 on 5 matching bases. This CDR3 comprises 15 residues. Germline V gives CDR1 SGHAT, CDR2 FQNNGV. V lost 8 bases and J 6 bases, leaving 19 bases between the germline ends. Here the CDR3 DNA reads TGTGCCAGCCTCATCTCGGGGTCGGCTGCCGGGGAGCTGTTTTTT. It yields the protein CASLISGSAAGELFF.

This clone has just a few counts. The chain carries TRBV9 and TRBJ2-1; D is possibly TRBD2 (6 bases). Germline assignment: CDR1 SGDLS and CDR2 YYNGEE. The length of the CDR3 is 14 residues. V was clipped by 7 bases and J by 5 bases, with 16 bases between them. CDR3 in DNA: TGTGCCAGCGCGGGATCCCCGGCGGACAATGAGCAGTTCTTC. Amino acid sequence: CASAGSPADNEQFF.

In its sample, this clone was seen a few times. V gene TRBV2 combines with J gene TRBJ2-3; either TRBD1 or TRBD2 may fit D (5 bases each). Per germline, CDR1 SNHLY and CDR2 FYNNEI. The germline V and J ends were trimmed by 5 bases and 3 bases, with 9 bases remaining between them. The CDR3 is made up of 13 amino acids. The CDR3 reads CASSTRGTDTQYF. The DNA for the CDR3 is TGTGCCAGCAGTACTAGGGGAACAGATACGCAGTATTTT.

As DNA, the CDR3 is TGTGCCTGGACTTTCAAAGCCCTGAGCACTGAAGCTTTCTTT. It codes for CAWTFKALSTEAFF. V and J are TRBV30 and TRBJ1-1, with unresolved D. Trimming shortened V by 4 bases and J by 4 bases, and 16 bases separated the two germline ends. CDR1 is GTSNPN, CDR2 SVGIG, per germline (reference sequence). The CDR3 is 14 residues long.

This clone was detected only a few times. The chain recombines TRBV7-2 with TRBJ2-1, with unresolved D. Per germline, CDR1 SGHTA and CDR2 FQGNSA. V lost 2 bases to trimming and J lost 12 bases, with 17 bases between them. The CDR3 runs 14 residues. CDR3 coding DNA: TGTGCCAGCAGCTTACCCTCCCAAGGGTGGGTGCAGTTCTTC. Residues: CASSLPSQGWVQFF.

This clone has just a few counts. This chain links TRBV6-5 with TRBJ1-2, with a weak D call TRBD1 (6 bases). V lost 6 bases and J lost 0, with 14 bases in between. Germline loops: CDR1 MNHEY, CDR2 SVGAGI. The CDR3 runs to 15 residues. As DNA, the CDR3 is TGTGCCAGCAGCTACCGGCGGACAGCTAACTATGGCTACACCTTC. Protein sequence: CASSYRRTANYGYTF.

This sequence joins TRBV19 and TRBJ2-3; D perhaps matches TRBD2 (6 bases). The CDR3 length is 13 residues. Germline CDR1 LNHDA, CDR2 SQIVND (reference sequence). V lost 7 bases to trimming and J lost 3 bases, with 11 bases between them. In nucleotides, the CDR3 is TGTGCCAGTAAAGTCAGCGGGACAGATACGCAGTATTTT. It specifies CASKVSGTDTQYF.

This clone has only a few counts. The same CDR3 can be traced to other DNA sequences in this sample. As DNA, the CDR3 is TGTGCCAGCAGCTTAGACACCGGGGAGCTGTTTTTT. The encoded protein is CASSLDTGELFF. The chain has TRBV7-7 and TRBJ2-2, with no clear D. Per the germline V gene, CDR1 is SSHAT and CDR2 is FNYEAQ (reference sequence). V was trimmed by 1 base and J by 3 bases, leaving 0 bases between them. CDR3 length equals 12 residues.

There are a few counts of this clone. The chain combines TRBV7-7 with TRBJ1-6; a weak D match, TRBD1 (5 bases). In germline, CDR1 is SSHAT, CDR2 FNYEAQ (reference sequence). This CDR3 has 14 residues. Trimming removed 5 bases at V and 7 bases at J, with 12 bases between. CDR3 loop: CASSPLAGNSPLHF. CDR3 nucleotide sequence: TGTGCCAGCAGCCCATTGGCAGGGAATTCACCCCTCCACTTT.

The V and J genes are TRBV15 and TRBJ2-5; D gene unclear. V was pared by 2 bases and J by 5 bases, with 12 bases between. CDR3 length: 14 amino acids. The germline gives CDR1 LNHNV, CDR2 YYDKDF (reference sequence). The CDR3 nucleotides read TGTGCCACCAGCAGACCGGGTGTGGGCGAGACCCAGTACTTC. It specifies CATSRPGVGETQYF. Full variable domain (outside the CDR3, taken from reference TRBV15 and TRBJ2-5): DAMVIQNPRYQVTQFGKPVTLSCSQTLNHNVMYWYQQKSSQAPKLLFHYYDKDFNNEADTPDNFQSRRPNTSFCFLDIRSPGLGDTAMYLCATSRPGVGETQYFGPGTRLLVL.

There are a few counts of this clone. The V and J genes are TRBV18 and TRBJ2-1; TRBD2 matches 8 bases. The CDR3 totals 16 residues. Trimming took 0 bases from V and 9 from J; bases not matched to a gene: 10. Germline V gene sequence: CDR1 KGHSH, CDR2 LQKENI. DNA for the CDR3: TGTGCCAGCTCACCACCGTATAGCGGGGCGTTAGGTGAGCAGTTCTTC. Residues: CASSPPYSGALGEQFF.

In this sample, this clone turned up a few times. V is TRBV5-4 and J is TRBJ1-2, with no clear D. Germline V lookup: CDR1 SGHNT, CDR2 YYREEE (reference sequence). The CDR3 runs to 13 residues. V lost 0 bases, J lost 4 bases, and 7 bases lay in between. CDR3 coding DNA: TGTGCCAGCAGCTTGGACCAGTCCTATGGCTACACCTTC. Translating it yields CASSLDQSYGYTF.